This is a list of T cell receptor beta chains from one sample in a study of T cells in Graves' hyperthyroidism and ophthalmopathy. MiXCR, applied by TCRdb to the multiplex PCR reads, yields one record per CDR3 protein. The sample yields under 450,000 distinct CDR3 sequences, around 16% seen once. The source material was blood. The receptor set was obtained from a woman under 30 with Graves' hyperthyroidism. Each CDR3 is given with its conserved first and last residue.

v_gene: TRBV13; j_gene: TRBJ2-7; CDR3aa: CASSLVTTYEQYF
v_gene: TRBV6-1; j_gene: TRBJ1-6; CDR3aa: CASKSPTYNSPLHF
v_gene: TRBV29-1; j_gene: TRBJ2-3; CDR3aa: CSVKPQGATDTQYF
v_gene: TRBV7-9; j_gene: TRBJ2-3; CDR3aa: CATPTESLGTQYF
v_gene: TRBV27; j_gene: TRBJ1-1; CDR3aa: CASSWERRTFF
v_gene: TRBV6-2/TRBV6-3; j_gene: TRBJ1-2; CDR3aa: CASSRLGSSANYGYTF
v_gene: TRBV9; j_gene: TRBJ2-2; CDR3aa: CASSVVPENTGELFF
v_gene: TRBV3-1; j_gene: TRBJ2-2; CDR3aa: CASSTKQSRGELFF
v_gene: TRBV11-2; j_gene: TRBJ2-7; CDR3aa: CASSLLTGRNYEQYF
v_gene: TRBV24-1; j_gene: TRBJ2-1; CDR3aa: CATSAWQGAFNEQFF
v_gene: TRBV20-1; j_gene: TRBJ2-1; CDR3aa: CSAREGVLDNEQFF
v_gene: TRBV24-1; j_gene: TRBJ2-2; CDR3aa: CATSDFLGIPNTGELFF
v_gene: TRBV7-2; j_gene: TRBJ2-7; CDR3aa: CASSPDRGNYYEQYF
v_gene: TRBV5-1; j_gene: TRBJ1-2; CDR3aa: CASAPGSVYGYTF
v_gene: TRBV9; j_gene: TRBJ2-7; CDR3aa: CASSETDAAPYEQYF
v_gene: TRBV20-1; j_gene: TRBJ2-5; CDR3aa: CSAREAEGAVTLLEETQYF